This T cell receptor beta chain derives from a study of PD-L1 blockade in urothelial cancer. Data came from immunoSEQ multiplex PCR; TCRdb stores just in-frame clones and leaves some out. The table has about 45,000 clones, 83% seen once. As for time point: peripheral blood 6 weeks after treatment start. The CDR3 covers 15 residues. Germline CDR1 is SGHNT and CDR2 is YYREEE (reference sequence). The trim removed 4 bases at V and 7 bases at J, leaving 6 bases unmatched. The source was PBMCs, collected around atezolizumab (anti-PD-L1) treatment. The chain has TRBV5-4 and TRBJ1-6; 9 bases are shared with TRBD1. The source of this sequence is a man in his fifties or sixties with urothelial cancer. CDR3 sequence reads: CASSTGTGTNSPLHF. CDR3 sequence (DNA): TGTGCCAGCAGCACCGGGACAGGGACGAATTCACCCCTCCACTTT.